This TCR beta chain was recovered during a study of identical twins. CDR1 is DFQATT, CDR2 SNEGSKA, per germline (reference sequence). V was pared by 6 bases and J by 6 bases, with 11 bases between. The CDR3 is made up of 11 amino acids. TCRdb re-called the 5' RACE reads through MiXCR, storing one row per CDR3 protein. Among roughly 750,000 distinct CDR3 sequences, 21% were seen once, and the ten largest hold 4% to 5.5%. This sample was also put to use in a study of T cells expressing NK-cell markers. Per that paper: In a few donors, dominant clonotypes made up roughly 25-60.1% of CD3+CD56-NKG2C+ cells.

The sequencing sample was made of PBMCs. The source of this sequence is a woman younger than 30 in good health. The chain links TRBV20-1 to TRBJ1-2; D not resolved. For the CDR3, the DNA is TGCAGTGCCCCGACAACCGATGGCTACACCTTC. Translating it yields CSAPTTDGYTF.